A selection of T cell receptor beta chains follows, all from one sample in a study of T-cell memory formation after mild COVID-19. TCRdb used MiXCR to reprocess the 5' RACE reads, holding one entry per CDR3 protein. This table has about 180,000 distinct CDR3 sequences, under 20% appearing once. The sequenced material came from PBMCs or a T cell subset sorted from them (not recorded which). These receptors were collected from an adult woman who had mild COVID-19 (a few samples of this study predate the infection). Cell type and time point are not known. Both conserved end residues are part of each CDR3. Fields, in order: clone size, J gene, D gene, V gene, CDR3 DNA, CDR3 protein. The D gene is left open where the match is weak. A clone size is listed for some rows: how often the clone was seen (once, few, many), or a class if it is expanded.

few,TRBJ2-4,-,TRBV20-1,TGCAGTGCTAGGGGGGTGGGCAACATTCAGTACTTC,CSARGVGNIQYF
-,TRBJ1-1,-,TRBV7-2,TGTGCCAGCAGCTCGGGACGGGTGTACACTGAAGCTTTCTTT,CASSSGRVYTEAFF
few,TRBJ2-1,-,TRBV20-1,TGCAGTGCTCACCTCCCAGCGGGCTCCAACAATGAGCAGTTCTTC,CSAHLPAGSNNEQFF
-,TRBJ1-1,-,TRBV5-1,TGCGCCAGCAGCCACCCGTCTGGGACTGAAGCTTTCTTT,CASSHPSGTEAFF
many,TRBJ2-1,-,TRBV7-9,TGTGCCAGCAGCTTCTCTTTGGGGGAGCAGTTCTTC,CASSFSLGEQFF
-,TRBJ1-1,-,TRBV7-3,TGTGCCAGCAGCTTAAAACTTGGGGCCACTGAAGCTTTCTTT,CASSLKLGATEAFF
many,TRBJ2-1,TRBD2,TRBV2,TGTGCCAGCAGAGTAAGCCGGGACTACTCCTACAATGAGCAGTTCTTC,CASRVSRDYSYNEQFF
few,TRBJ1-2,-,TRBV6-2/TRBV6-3,TGTGCCAGCAGCGAACCTGGACGGCACACCTTC,CASSEPGRHTF
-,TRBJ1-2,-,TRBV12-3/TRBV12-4,TGTGCCAGCAGTTTAGCACCGACAGCAGCTGGCTACACCTTC,CASSLAPTAAGYTF
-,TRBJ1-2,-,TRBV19,TGTGCCAGTACTTCAGGACCAAATAACTATGGCTACACCTTC,CASTSGPNNYGYTF
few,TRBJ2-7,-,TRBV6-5,TGTGCCAGCAGTCCCGCCGGTGGGGGGCCCTACGAGCAGTACTTC,CASSPAGGGPYEQYF
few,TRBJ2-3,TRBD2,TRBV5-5,TGTGCCAGCAGCCCACTTGGTGGGGGGGCAGATACGCAGTATTTT,CASSPLGGGADTQYF
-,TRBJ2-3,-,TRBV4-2,TGTGCCAGCAGCCAAGAACCCCTTGCGACAGATACGCAGTATTTT,CASSQEPLATDTQYF
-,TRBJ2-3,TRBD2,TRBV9,TGTGCCAGCAGCGTAGCTCTTGGCGGGGGTGACGATACGCAGTATTTT,CASSVALGGGDDTQYF
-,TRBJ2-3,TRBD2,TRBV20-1,TGCAGTGCTAGAGTTCTAGCGGGGGGATCAGATACGCAGTATTTT,CSARVLAGGSDTQYF
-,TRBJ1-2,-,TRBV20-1,TGCAGTGCTAGATGGGACCCGAAGCCCAACTATGGCTACACCTTC,CSARWDPKPNYGYTF